The entry that follows covers one T cell receptor (beta chain) sequence. Its antigen is unidentified. This sample stems from a study of Ad26.COV2.S vaccination and SARS-CoV-2 variants. For the study at large: Each vaccinee took Ad26.COV2.S intramuscularly, once or twice 56 days apart. Findings and limits, study-wide: Analytic work on TCR breadth and depth might have understated the full extent of total T cell responses. Reported findings describe substantial breadth in spike-specific CD8+ and CD4+ T cell responses following vaccination.

The V and J ends lost 5 bases and 0 bases respectively, with 11 bases between them. The CDR3 extends over 14 amino acids. From germline, CDR1 is MDHEN and CDR2 SYDVKM. Specified treatment: about 20 received Ad26.COV2.S at low or high dose, single or two shots; 5 received placebo; per-sample allocation not given. Day 63 after the first injection of vaccine or placebo was the sampling time. Clones were sequenced by immunoSEQ multiplex PCR, and TCRdb holds only the in-frame ones, with some missing. This repertoire shows around 240,000 clones, more than 75% found once; its top ten account for around a tenth.

Sequences were derived from peripheral blood, sampled in a trial of Ad26.COV2.S vaccine versus placebo. The clonotype originates from a person aged 18-65 years who received the Ad26.COV2.S COVID-19 vaccine or a placebo. The chain recombines TRBV28 with TRBJ2-7, with D possibly TRBD1 on 6 matching bases. This chain's CDR3 is CASSRDTSSYEQYF. The CDR3 DNA is TGTGCCAGCAGTAGGGACACCAGCTCCTACGAGCAGTACTTC.